These T cell receptor beta chains were read from a single sample in a study of blood T cell repertoires in COVID-19. Assay: immunoSEQ multiplex PCR; the TCRdb copy retains only in-frame clones and omits some. The sample has a few hundred thousand clones; 84% are singletons. What was sequenced was peripheral blood. These receptors all come from a woman aged 40 to 50 who had recovered from COVID-19. The CDR3 runs from the conserved cysteine through the conserved F or W.

j_gene	v_gene	CDR3aa
TRBJ2-3	TRBV6-2/TRBV6-3	CASSYSTIWTGDTQYF
TRBJ1-4	TRBV2	CASSVLQGFEKLFF
TRBJ2-5	TRBV13	CASSVTRDRKETQYF
TRBJ1-4	TRBV6-1	CASSDYLQGNEKLFF
TRBJ2-7	TRBV7-9	CASSLGGGYEQYF
TRBJ2-5	TRBV5-6	CASSLGPGETQYF
TRBJ2-1	TRBV6-5	CASTRTSGGIGEQFF
TRBJ2-1	TRBV6-5	CASRSLSGGANEQFF
TRBJ2-2	TRBV5-1	CASSLEGTGSSNTGELFF
TRBJ2-2	TRBV7-9	CASSSWEGELFF
TRBJ1-2	TRBV18	CASSPVTGYGYTF
TRBJ2-1	TRBV3-1/TRBV3-2	CASSHSSYNEQFF